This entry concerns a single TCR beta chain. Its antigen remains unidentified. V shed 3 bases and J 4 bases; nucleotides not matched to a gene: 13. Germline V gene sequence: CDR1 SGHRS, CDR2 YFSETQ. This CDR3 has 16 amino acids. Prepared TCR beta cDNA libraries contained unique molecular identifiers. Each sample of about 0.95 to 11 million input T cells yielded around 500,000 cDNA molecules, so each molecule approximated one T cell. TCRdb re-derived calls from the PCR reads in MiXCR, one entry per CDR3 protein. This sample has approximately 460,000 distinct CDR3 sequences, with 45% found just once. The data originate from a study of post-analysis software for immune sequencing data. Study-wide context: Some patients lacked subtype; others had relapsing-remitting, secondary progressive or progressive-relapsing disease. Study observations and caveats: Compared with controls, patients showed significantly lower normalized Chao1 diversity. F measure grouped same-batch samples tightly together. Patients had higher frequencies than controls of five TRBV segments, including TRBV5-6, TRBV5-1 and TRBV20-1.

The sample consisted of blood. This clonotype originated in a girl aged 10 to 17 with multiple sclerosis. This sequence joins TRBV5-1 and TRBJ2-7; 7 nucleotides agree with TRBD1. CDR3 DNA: TGCGCCAGCAGCTCCGCGAATCAGGGGGAAGGATACGAGCAGTACTTC. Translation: CASSSANQGEGYEQYF.